Shown below are 10 T cell receptor beta chains from a single sample sequenced in a study of T cell changes during pregnancy in multiple sclerosis. Clones were read by immunoSEQ multiplex PCR, and TCRdb kept only the in-frame ones, dropping some. This table holds 55,000 to 95,000 clones, roughly 92% found once. The input for sequencing was peripheral blood, taken in the second trimester of pregnancy. These receptors were collected from a female donor in good health, enrolled as a control in a pregnancy study.

CDR3 bases: TGTGCCAGCAGCCCTTGGGACAGAGAGAATTCACCCCTCCACTTT. It codes for CASSPWDRENSPLHF. The chain recombines TRBV5-6 with TRBJ1-6, with TRBD1 matching 7 bases. The CDR3 is 15 residues long. V lost 4 bases, J lost 7 bases, and 8 bases stayed unmatched. CDR1 SGHDT and CDR2 YYEEEE come from the germline V gene.

CDR3 in amino acids: CASSPLQGEYGYTF. CDR3 DNA: TGTGCCAGCTCACCTCTGCAGGGGGAGTATGGCTACACCTTC. The chain employs TRBV18 and TRBJ1-2; 7 positions match TRBD1. The CDR3 is made up of 14 amino acids. V was pared by 3 bases and J by 5 bases, with 6 bases of the junction left unmatched. Germline-derived CDR1 and CDR2 are KGHSH and LQKENI.

The rearrangement joins TRBV28 to TRBJ2-7, with TRBD2 identical over 8 bases. This CDR3 is built from 13 residues. From germline, CDR1 is MDHEN and CDR2 SYDVKM. Trimming took 3 bases from V and 5 from J; bases not matched to a gene: 3. CDR3 nucleotides: TGTGCCAGCAGTTTTCGGACTAGCAACGAGCAGTACTTC. Its protein is CASSFRTSNEQYF.

CDR3 sequence (DNA): TGTGCCAGCAGCGCGAGCGGGGGGGCCGTTTTATCCCAGTACTTC. Amino acid sequence: CASSASGGAVLSQYF. This rearrangement joins TRBV9 to TRBJ2-5; 10 nucleotides match TRBD2. This CDR3 region has 15 residues. After removal of 3 bases from V and 9 bases from J, the junction contained 11 bases not matched to a gene. CDR1 is SGDLS, CDR2 YYNGEE, per germline.

The CDR3 DNA is TGCAGCGTAAGGCGGGGGGGTGATGGTGGCTACACCTTC. Residues: CSVRRGGDGGYTF. V is TRBV29-1 and J is TRBJ1-2, with D perhaps TRBD1 (5 bases). The CDR3 runs 13 residues. Germline CDR1 SQVTM, CDR2 ANQGSEA. With 6 bases removed from V and 7 bases from J, the gap between germline ends came to 18 bases.

The sample holds one count of this clone. V gene TRBV19 combines with J gene TRBJ1-1; D gene ambiguous. The germline V gene encodes CDR1 LNHDA and CDR2 SQIVND (reference sequence). The ends were cut back, 3 bases at V and 6 bases at J, with 14 bases in the middle. The length of the CDR3 is 14 residues. CDR3 amino acids: CASSIGGSHAEAFF. The CDR3 nucleotides read TGTGCCAGTAGTATTGGAGGGTCGCACGCTGAAGCTTTCTTT.

The V and J genes are TRBV5-1 and TRBJ2-3, with TRBD1 matching over 7 bases. With 4 bases clipped from V and 3 bases from J, the junction kept 20 bases outside the gene matches. Germline-derived CDR1 and CDR2 are SGHRS and YFSETQ. This CDR3 contains 19 residues. CDR3 nucleotides: TGCGCCAGCAGCCATGAGCCGTTTGTGGGGGACAGTGTGACAGATACGCAGTATTTT. Translating it yields CASSHEPFVGDSVTDTQYF. The full variable domain, in which reference TRBV5-1 and TRBJ2-3 provide the parts outside the CDR3, is KAGVTQTPRYLIKTRGQQVTLSCSPISGHRSVSWYQQTPGQGLQFLFEYFSETQRNKGNFPGRFSGRQFSNSRSEMNVSTLELGDSALYLCASSHEPFVGDSVTDTQYFGPGTRLTVL.

V gene TRBV7-6 combines with J gene TRBJ2-3; D is possibly TRBD1 (6 bases). The CDR3 runs to 14 residues. Germline loops: CDR1 SGHVS, CDR2 FNYEAQ. V lost 5 bases and J 1 base, leaving 10 bases between the germline ends. This CDR3 is CASSLRQGTDTQYF. The CDR3 DNA follows: TGTGCCAGCAGCCTCCGACAGGGCACAGATACGCAGTATTTT.

The J gene is TRBJ1-6, the V gene TRBV28; D perhaps matches TRBD1 (5 bases). CDR1 and CDR2 from the germline V gene are MDHEN and SYDVKM. CDR3 length: 16 residues. V gave up 3 bases and J gave up 7 bases, with 16 bases separating them. CDR3 nucleotide sequence: TGTGCCAGCAGTTTGAGGGGTCTCGGGGGGAATTCACCCCTCCACTTT. Its protein is CASSLRGLGGNSPLHF. The full variable domain, in which reference TRBV28 and TRBJ1-6 provide the parts outside the CDR3, is DVKVTQSSRYLVKRTGEKVFLECVQDMDHENMFWYRQDPGLGLRLIYFSYDVKMKEKGDIPEGYSVSREKKERFSLILESASTNQTSMYLCASSLRGLGGNSPLHFGNGTRLTVT.

The V and J genes are TRBV6-5 and TRBJ2-7, with TRBD1 identical over 7 bases. The germline gives CDR1 MNHEY, CDR2 SVGAGI. This CDR3 region has 16 residues. Germline trimming cut 4 bases from V and 2 bases from J; bases unmatched to any gene: 11. Here the CDR3 reads CASSSGGQDFTYEQYF. Written as DNA, the CDR3 is TGTGCCAGCAGTTCCGGAGGACAGGACTTCACCTACGAGCAGTACTTC.